A single sample gave rise to the 20 T cell receptor beta chains below, sequenced in a study of blood T cells in healthy people across ages. PCR was performed a second time for about 7 to 11 cycles using a sample-barcoded 5' primer and a J-beta primer mix. TCRdb itself ran the 5' RACE reads through MiXCR, one entry per CDR3 protein. The profile shows fewer than 750,000 distinct CDR3 sequences, around 50% of them singletons. Sequenced: blood. These receptors originate from a woman of 80 years or more in good health.

Comment on this clonotype: The junction differs from germline at one of its ends, possibly a read error. This rearrangement joins TRBV7-2 to TRBJ2-7, with D tentatively TRBD2 (6 bases). Germline loops: CDR1 SGHTA, CDR2 FQGNSA. This CDR3 comprises 14 residues. The CDR3 nucleotides read TGTGCCGGCAGCACCCGGGTAGCGGACTACGAGCAGTACTTC. This codes for CAGSTRVADYEQYF. The full variable domain, with the rest looked up from reference TRBV7-2 and TRBJ2-7, is GAGVSQSPSNKVTEKGKDVELRCDPISGHTALYWYRQSLGQGLEFLIYFQGNSAPDKSGLPSDRFSAERTGGSVSTLTIQRTQQEDSAVYLCAGSTRVADYEQYFGPGTRLTVT.

The chain recombines TRBV3-1 with TRBJ1-5; 7 nucleotides align to TRBD1. Germline assignment: CDR1 LGHDT and CDR2 YNNKEL (reference sequence). V gave up 2 bases and J gave up 6 bases; unmatched junction bases: 4. The CDR3 is made up of 14 amino acids. CDR3 loop: CASSQRRGLQPQHF. The CDR3 DNA is TGTGCCAGCAGCCAACGTAGGGGGCTTCAGCCCCAGCATTTT.

This clonotype was counted a single time. Here the CDR3 reads CASSDGVSLEQYF. In DNA form, the CDR3 reads TGCGCCAGCAGCGACGGAGTTTCCCTCGAGCAGTACTTC. This chain joins TRBV5-1 and TRBJ2-5; D is undetermined. Judging by the DNA end, TRBJ2-7 fits better; the J call may be wrong. The CDR3 spans 13 residues. Germline CDR1 SGHRS, CDR2 YFSETQ.

This chain connects TRBV3-1 to TRBJ1-2; D call uncertain. V lost 4 bases and J lost 1, with 10 bases in between. This CDR3 comprises 14 residues. CDR1 is LGHDT and CDR2 is YNNKEL in the germline V gene (reference sequence). DNA for the CDR3: TGTGCCAGCAGCCTGGACGGAATTAACTATGGCTACACCTTC. It specifies CASSLDGINYGYTF.

This clonotype was seen a single time. The V and J genes are TRBV7-9 and TRBJ2-1; 9 positions agree with TRBD1. This CDR3 is 15 amino acids long. Germline CDR1 reads SEHNR; CDR2 reads FQNEAQ (reference sequence). Trimming at V came to 5 bases and at J to 5 bases, leaving 7 bases not matched to a gene. CDR3 protein: CASSPRTGDDNEQFF. The CDR3 DNA sequence: TGTGCCAGCAGCCCAAGGACAGGGGATGACAATGAGCAGTTCTTC.

The gene calls are TRBV29-1 and TRBJ1-5, with no clear D. V shed 8 bases and J shed 1 base, with 6 bases lying between them. The CDR3 length is 11 residues. The germline V gene encodes CDR1 SQVTM and CDR2 ANQGSEA. CDR3 sequence reads: CSSESNQPQHF. CDR3 nucleotide sequence: TGCAGCTCTGAAAGCAATCAGCCCCAGCATTTT.

CDR3 region: CASNIAGATDTQYF. The CDR3 DNA follows: TGTGCCAGCAATATAGCGGGAGCCACAGATACGCAGTATTTT. The gene calls are TRBV12-3 or TRBV12-4 and TRBJ2-3; 9 bases map to TRBD2. The junction had 4 bases not matched to a gene; V was cut back by 7 bases and J by 2 bases. This CDR3 is built from 14 residues.

The chain recombines TRBV2 with TRBJ2-1; no clear D gene. Looked up from germline, CDR1 is SNHLY and CDR2 is FYNNEI. V lost 4 bases to trimming and J lost 12 bases, with 10 bases between them. The CDR3 consists of 11 residues. The CDR3 DNA follows: TGTGCCAGCAGTGGTAGCTGCGGGCAGTTCTTC. Protein product: CASSGSCGQFF.

V usage is TRBV11-1 and J usage is TRBJ2-3; a weak D match, TRBD1 (5 bases). The CDR3 has 15 residues. Trimming shortened V by 3 bases and J by 2 bases, and 12 bases separated the two germline ends. Per germline, CDR1 SGHAT and CDR2 FQDESV (reference sequence). Here the CDR3 DNA reads TGTGCCAGCAGCTTCAGGGCCCCCTCCACAGATACGCAGTATTTT. This translates into CASSFRAPSTDTQYF.

With regard to this clonotype: A much bigger clone sits one base away, suggesting this may be a read error. CDR3 coding DNA: TGTGCCAGCAGTGCAGCGGGGGTCAGAAATGAGCAGTACTTC. Amino acids: CASSAAGVRNEQYF. The rearrangement links TRBV25-1 to TRBJ2-7; 8 bases map to TRBD2. The ends lost 4 bases at V and 7 bases at J; junction bases unmatched: 9. The CDR3 sequence is 14 residues long. In germline, CDR1 is MGHDK, CDR2 SYGVNS.

This clonotype was detected once. Germline and junction disagree at one end, which may indicate a read error. This chain links TRBV20-1 with TRBJ2-1; perhaps D is TRBD1 or TRBD2 (6 bases each). The CDR3 covers 16 residues. Germline V CDR1 and CDR2: DFQATT, SNEGSKA (reference sequence). CDR3 nucleotides: TGCAGTGCTAGAGAGGGGGCGGGAATAATCCACAATGAGCGGTTCTTC. Its protein product is CSAREGAGIIHNERFF.

The chain combines TRBV20-1 with TRBJ2-1; D uncertain. This CDR3 has 16 residues. V lost 1 base and J lost 0, with 13 bases in between. The germline gives CDR1 DFQATT, CDR2 SNEGSKA (reference sequence). This CDR3 reads CSARVSAPSSYNEQFF. The DNA for the CDR3 is TGCAGTGCTAGAGTTTCGGCGCCGAGCTCCTACAATGAGCAGTTCTTC.

This clonotype was observed a few times. The chain is built from TRBV3-1 and TRBJ1-2, with a weak D call TRBD1 (5 bases). Germline V CDR1 and CDR2: LGHDT, YNNKEL (reference sequence). The CDR3 length is 14 residues. Trimming shortened V by 2 bases and J by 4 bases, and 11 bases separated the two germline ends. CDR3 loop: CASSQFGGFYGYTF. The DNA of the CDR3 is TGTGCCAGCAGCCAATTTGGGGGGTTCTATGGCTACACCTTC.

The chain combines TRBV12-3 or TRBV12-4 with TRBJ2-5, with D hard to call. Trimming shortened V by 5 bases and J by 1 base, and 14 bases separated the two germline ends. This CDR3 has 15 amino acids. The CDR3 DNA reads TGTGCCAGCAGTACACATCAGACGGCCCAAGAGACCCAGTACTTC. The encoded protein is CASSTHQTAQETQYF.

The gene calls are TRBV29-1 and TRBJ2-3, with a weak D call TRBD2 (6 bases). The CDR3 consists of 17 residues. Germline CDR1 is SQVTM and CDR2 is ANQGSEA. Trimming left V 1 base short and J 5 bases short, with 22 bases between. The CDR3 DNA reads as TGCAGCGTTGAAGGCTATATGCTAGCGCGACTGAGAGATACGCAGTATTTT. It encodes CSVEGYMLARLRDTQYF.

CDR3 DNA sequence: TGTGCCAGCAGCCAAGTCCAGGGTCTCCCCTACGAGCAGTACTTC. Translating it yields CASSQVQGLPYEQYF. The chain has TRBV3-1 and TRBJ2-7; D is possibly TRBD1 (5 bases). Trimming took off 1 base at V and 2 bases at J, with 12 bases between the two ends. Germline CDR1 LGHDT, CDR2 YNNKEL (reference sequence). This CDR3 is built from 15 residues.

This sequence joins TRBV10-3 and TRBJ2-1; tentatively, D is TRBD1 (6 bases). The germline CDR1 and CDR2 sequences are ENHRY and SYGVKD. There are 16 residues in the CDR3. Trimming pared 0 bases from V and 4 bases from J, leaving 13 bases between. The CDR3 coding sequence is TGTGCCATCAGTGAGTCTCAGGGGACGATTTACAATGAGCAGTTCTTC. Amino acid sequence: CAISESQGTIYNEQFF.

The rearrangement links TRBV7-7 to TRBJ2-3, with D possibly TRBD2 on 5 matching bases. This CDR3 has 17 residues. Germline-derived CDR1 and CDR2 are SSHAT and FNYEAQ (reference sequence). V was shortened by 6 bases and J by 2 bases, with 21 bases between the two germline ends. Here the CDR3 DNA reads TGTGCCAGCAGATTGCCCCCGGTAGAAGACTACACAGATACGCAGTATTTT. Translation gives CASRLPPVEDYTDTQYF.

The chain combines TRBV27 with TRBJ1-1; no clear D gene. This CDR3 contains 13 residues. Germline CDR1 MNHEY, CDR2 SMNVEV (reference sequence). Trimming took off 2 bases at V and 6 bases at J, with 10 bases between the two ends. DNA for the CDR3: TGTGCCAGCAGTTTAGCAGCCGACGCTGAAGCTTTCTTT. Translation gives CASSLAADAEAFF.

The J gene is TRBJ2-7, the V gene TRBV10-1; 11 positions match TRBD2. The trim removed 4 bases at V and 2 bases at J, leaving 4 bases unmatched. The CDR3 is 15 amino acids. CDR1 and CDR2 from the germline V gene are WNHNN and SYGVQD (reference sequence). CDR3 in amino acids: CASSGGLADTYEQYF. The CDR3 nucleotides are TGCGCCAGCAGTGGGGGACTAGCGGATACCTACGAGCAGTACTTC.